This is a list of T cell receptor beta chains from one sample in a study of blood T cells in healthy people across ages. TCRdb reprocessed the 5' RACE reads with MiXCR, giving one entry per CDR3 protein. The sample yields approximately 780,000 distinct CDR3 sequences, roughly 25% seen once. The data also belong to a second study, concerning T cells of mothers and their children.

Specimen: blood. The receptors were sampled from a boy younger than 18 in good health. The CDR3 runs from the conserved cysteine through the conserved F or W. D genes are given only for firm matches. Clone size is stated in some rows and not others, as once, few, many or a class when expanded.

size: -; D: TRBD2; length: 15; J: TRBJ2-5; V: TRBV11-2; CDR3: CASSLEGRGGETQYF; DNA: TGTGCCAGCAGCTTAGAGGGGCGCGGGGGGGAGACCCAGTACTTC
size: -; D: -; length: 17; J: TRBJ2-4; V: TRBV19; CDR3: CASSTRTVLSTKNIQYF; DNA: TGTGCCAGTAGTACCCGGACAGTGCTCTCAACCAAAAACATTCAGTACTTC
size: few; D: TRBD2; length: 14; J: TRBJ2-1; V: TRBV7-8; CDR3: CASSLAGGPMEQFF; DNA: TGTGCCAGCAGTCTAGCGGGGGGGCCGATGGAGCAGTTCTTC
size: many; D: -; length: 15; J: TRBJ2-7; V: TRBV7-9; CDR3: CASSLWGGDSYEQYF; DNA: TGTGCCAGCAGCTTATGGGGTGGAGACTCCTACGAGCAGTACTTC
size: -; D: -; length: 11; J: TRBJ2-1; V: TRBV11-1; CDR3: CASSLGSASFF; DNA: TGTGCCAGCAGCTTAGGGTCGGCTTCGTTCTTC
size: -; D: TRBD2; length: 14; J: TRBJ2-1; V: TRBV6-5; CDR3: CASSYGLAGNEQFF; DNA: TGTGCCAGCAGTTACGGACTAGCGGGGAATGAGCAGTTCTTC
size: few; D: -; length: 13; J: TRBJ2-3; V: TRBV28; CDR3: CATVGVSTDTQYF; DNA: TGTGCCACGGTGGGGGTTAGCACAGATACGCAGTATTTT
size: few; D: -; length: 15; J: TRBJ2-1; V: TRBV12-3/TRBV12-4; CDR3: CASTIAASSYNEQFF; DNA: TGTGCCAGCACCATAGCGGCGAGCTCCTACAATGAGCAGTTCTTC
size: -; D: -; length: 14; J: TRBJ2-5; V: TRBV29-1; CDR3: CSVSRGWGQETQYF; DNA: TGCAGCGTTAGTAGGGGATGGGGGCAAGAGACCCAGTACTTC
size: -; D: -; length: 15; J: TRBJ2-1; V: TRBV20-1; CDR3: CSASATRNPWDEQFF; DNA: TGCAGTGCCAGCGCCACTAGGAACCCCTGGGATGAGCAGTTCTTC
size: -; D: -; length: 12; J: TRBJ1-1; V: TRBV20-1; CDR3: CSASPRLTEAFF; DNA: TGCAGTGCTAGCCCGCGTCTCACTGAAGCTTTCTTT
size: few; D: -; length: 13; J: TRBJ1-2; V: TRBV28; CDR3: CASSTGTYYGYTF; DNA: TGTGCCAGCAGTACAGGGACTTACTATGGCTACACCTTC
size: -; D: TRBD1; length: 15; J: TRBJ1-1; V: TRBV27; CDR3: CASSKRQGKNTEAFF; DNA: TGTGCCAGCAGCAAGCGACAGGGGAAGAACACTGAAGCTTTCTTT
size: -; D: -; length: 16; J: TRBJ2-6; V: TRBV25-1; CDR3: CASSDVRGGGANVLTF; DNA: TGTGCCAGCAGTGACGTCAGGGGAGGTGGGGCCAACGTCCTGACTTTC
size: few; D: -; length: 16; J: TRBJ2-3; V: TRBV7-2; CDR3: CASSNRGKGSTDTQYF; DNA: TGTGCCAGCAGCAATAGGGGGAAGGGCAGCACAGATACGCAGTATTTT
size: -; D: TRBD2; length: 14; J: TRBJ2-5; V: TRBV7-2; CDR3: CASRPSGTSGGWFF; DNA: TGTGCCAGCAGACCATCCGGGACTAGCGGGGGATGGTTCTTC
size: -; D: -; length: 16; J: TRBJ2-6; V: TRBV21-1; CDR3: CASSAKQGSGANVLTF; DNA: TGTGCCAGCAGCGCCAAACAGGGGAGTGGGGCCAACGTCCTGACTTTC
size: few; D: TRBD2; length: 14; J: TRBJ2-7; V: TRBV7-2; CDR3: CASSLPGLYYEQYF; DNA: TGTGCCAGCAGCTTACCGGGACTATACTACGAGCAGTACTTC
size: few; D: -; length: 15; J: TRBJ1-5; V: TRBV19; CDR3: CASSIQPYSNRPQHF; DNA: TGTGCCAGTAGTATTCAACCGTATAGCAATCGGCCCCAGCATTTT
size: -; D: TRBD1; length: 15; J: TRBJ2-5; V: TRBV9; CDR3: CASSDGQGAGKTQYF; DNA: TGTGCCAGCAGCGATGGACAGGGGGCCGGAAAGACCCAGTACTTC
size: -; D: -; length: 14; J: TRBJ2-7; V: TRBV6-5; CDR3: CASSAPDSLGEQYF; DNA: TGTGCCAGCAGTGCCCCTGACAGCCTGGGGGAGCAGTACTTC
size: few; D: -; length: 13; J: TRBJ1-1; V: TRBV9; CDR3: CASSVKDHTEAFF; DNA: TGTGCCAGCAGCGTGAAGGACCACACTGAAGCTTTCTTT